This record covers a single T cell receptor (beta chain). This clone was seen only a few times. What antigen it recognizes has not been identified. No base-level quality is on record; no much larger clone is a single base apart. CDR1 MNHEY and CDR2 SMNVEV are derived from the germline V gene (reference sequence). The V end loses 3 bases and the J end loses 4 bases, and a stretch of 12 bases separates them. Including the terminal cysteine and phenylalanine, the CDR3 comprises 14 residues. CDR3 DNA only is kept here, 42 bases in frame from base 1. The data were taken from a study of shared clonotypes between healthy human individuals (dated by TCRdb to 2020 to 2021). In terms of the full investigation: A couple of women and three men aged 18 to 49 years were included in the cohort. To increase sequencing depth and limit assay-specific biases, different laboratories used diverse techniques to prepare libraries and sequence TCR repertoires. For each donor, CD4 naive and CD4 memory were each run on three plates, CD8 naive on two plates, and CD8 memory on one plate. Blood TCR repertoires of roughly five healthy adults were deeply sequenced to estimate repertoire size and the extent of clonotype sharing between individuals. Each donor's leukapheresis produced roughly between roughly 0.85 and 9.5 billion PBMCs.

Healthy HIV-negative adults with no recently reported acute infections or vaccinations were included as donors. Every donor was a Caucasian adult living in Nashville, Tennessee, USA. CD4+ T cells were enriched by magnetic negative selection; naive cells were then positively selected on CD45RA, and the negative fraction formed the memory subset. Blood was collected by leukapheresis, and PBMCs were isolated by Ficoll-Histopaque density gradient centrifugation and then cryopreserved in liquid nitrogen vapor phase. Analytical flow cytometry was used to check the purity and quantity of each magnetically sorted T cell population. Each sorted fraction had its genomic DNA isolated and then quantified by UV absorbance on a Nanodrop 2000c. Using the deep immunoSEQ assay, TCR CDR3 regions were amplified from genomic DNA by multiplex PCR. Extracted genomic DNA from each cell subset was distributed evenly across all wells of several immunoSEQ 96-well plates, and each plate was treated as a replicate. For sorted subsets, each replicate PCR was loaded with roughly 200 ng genomic DNA, equivalent to some 31,000 T cell genomes. Purified libraries were quantified with a Qubit 3.0 fluorometer, sized on a Bioanalyzer 2100, and re-quantified with the KAPA Library Quantification kit. Every immunoSEQ 96-well plate was sequenced on a dedicated single-read 150-cycle Illumina NextSeq 550 flow cell. Under the source paper's analysis protocol: Because the immunoSEQ output included only junctional sequences and no quality scores, the filtering could not be the same as the filtering used for full-length reads. Sequences were annotated with PyIR, a Python wrapper for IgBLAST v1.9, using IMGT germline references to assign V/J genes and CDR3. Any read was removed if the V/J assignment was weak (E-value above 1e-6), the CDR3 was missing, or the read contained stop codons, out-of-frame junctions, or ambiguous translated residues. V3J clonotypes were defined as sequences sharing the same inferred V gene, J gene, and CDR3 amino acid sequence. Percentage overlap between repertoires was computed as shared unique clonotypes divided by the size of the smaller repertoire. Three approaches were used to assess repertoire richness: RTK rarefaction, the Chao1 estimator, and Recon v2.1 estimates of unobserved clonotypes. Generation probabilities were computed with OLGA for all TCRbeta clonotypes obtained by the gDNA method from a handful of donors. TCRdb limited this immuneACCESS table to in-frame rearrangements with V and J called. A share of clones is missing; checked studies link under half to unresolved V genes, and the rest is unexplained. V, J and clone size were drawn from that table, and D and trimming were deduced from the DNA. This sample gives approximately 1,000,000 clones in total; roughly 80% of them show up just once. The ten largest clones add up to roughly 0.9% of the sample.

What the authors observed across the whole study: Incomplete sequencing was indicated by rarefaction of sorted-subset datasets, despite the large sequencing depth. When four donors were compared, the shared fraction of clonotypes was about 5% for naive CD4, around 4% for naive CD8, more than 2% for memory CD4, and 0.4% for memory CD8. Based on pairwise subsampling, the degree of clonotype sharing among donors was expected to be affected by sequencing depth. Estimated clonotype richness was generally larger for naive than for memory subsets. Higher generation probabilities were observed for clonotypes shared by all four sorted-subset donors than for non-shared clonotypes. Sampling was restricted to blood, and TCR repertoires in tissue are likely to differ from TCR repertoires in blood. The small number of donors limited the genetic and exposure-history diversity represented.

The material sequenced was memory CD4+ T cells from PBMCs. Per the publication, the cell subset or site label means: CD45RA-negative fraction. The chain employs TRBV27 and TRBJ1-2, and the D gene may be TRBD1, 6 bases matching. The clonotype was recovered from a man aged 18 to 29 in good health. Some clones in this sample may be carry-over from other donors' samples. DNA sequence: TGTGCCAGCAGTTTCGCCCGCAGGGGCTATGGCTACACCTTC. Its protein reads: CASSFARRGYGYTF.